Listed below are T cell receptor beta chains from one sample, sequenced in a study of response to subunit inactivated influenza vaccine. TCRdb recomputed calls from the RT-PCR reads with MiXCR, one row per CDR3 protein. The sample yields some 570,000 distinct CDR3 sequences, 11% seen once. The sample also formed part of further work on T cells expressing NK-cell markers.

This material consisted of PBMCs from blood, taken on the day of vaccination. Source of these receptors: a man in his fifties or sixties who received an inactivated influenza vaccine. Both conserved end residues are part of each CDR3. The D gene is left open where the match is weak. The size entry is marked missing in some rows and otherwise reads once, few, many or a size class.

d_gene	abundance	len	v_gene	j_gene	CDR3nt	CDR3aa
TRBD2	few	16	TRBV20-1	TRBJ2-1	TGCAGTGCGAGGTCCCTGACTAGCGCGACTCACAATGAGCAGTTCTTC	CSARSLTSATHNEQFF
.	.	14	TRBV9	TRBJ1-1	TGTGCCAGCAGCGTGGGGGGCCAGAACACTGAAGCTTTCTTT	CASSVGGQNTEAFF
.	.	12	TRBV29-1	TRBJ2-1	TGCAGCGTTGTACAGAACTACAATGAGCAGTTCTTC	CSVVQNYNEQFF
TRBD2	.	16	TRBV7-9	TRBJ2-5	TGTGCCAGCAGCCAAACCCGACTAGCGCTACAAGAGACCCAGTACTTC	CASSQTRLALQETQYF
.	.	12	TRBV15	TRBJ1-2	TGTGCCACCAGCAGAGATGGTCATGGCTACACCTTC	CATSRDGHGYTF
TRBD1	.	17	TRBV11-2	TRBJ2-5	TGTGCCAGCAGCTCTACGATAGGACAGGGAGGACGAGAGACCCAGTACTTC	CASSSTIGQGGRETQYF
TRBD1	.	14	TRBV7-9	TRBJ2-2	TGTGCAAACAGAGGGACAGGGAATACCGGGGAGCTGTTTTTT	CANRGTGNTGELFF
.	.	13	TRBV29-1	TRBJ2-7	TGCAGCGTTGAGGTGGGGTACGGCCACGAGCAGTACTTC	CSVEVGYGHEQYF
.	few	14	TRBV20-1	TRBJ2-3	TGCAGTGCCACCGTCCCGGGCCCTACAGATACGCAGTATTTT	CSATVPGPTDTQYF
.	few	13	TRBV29-1	TRBJ2-3	TGCAGCGTTGGGGGCAGGTACACAGATACGCAGTATTTT	CSVGGRYTDTQYF
TRBD1	few	13	TRBV20-1	TRBJ2-1	TGCAGGGTAGGACAGGGTTCCTACAATGAGCAGTTCTTC	CRVGQGSYNEQFF
TRBD1	.	22	TRBV5-1	TRBJ2-3	TGCGCCAGCAGCTCGTTTCAGTCCGGGACAGGGGGCCTTAGGCTCGTGTCGGATACGCAGTATTTT	CASSSFQSGTGGLRLVSDTQYF
.	few	12	TRBV7-2	TRBJ2-3	TGTGCCAGCAGCCGAGTCCGGGGAGAGCAGTATTTT	CASSRVRGEQYF
.	.	13	TRBV7-2	TRBJ1-1	TGTGCCAGCAGCTCGCAATGGGGCACTGAAGCTTTCTTT	CASSSQWGTEAFF
.	.	14	TRBV28	TRBJ2-7	TGTGCCAGCAGGCCGGAAACCAGGTCCTACGAGCAGTACTTC	CASRPETRSYEQYF
TRBD2	few	15	TRBV29-1	TRBJ2-2	TGCAGCGTTGAAAGTGGGAGGGCCAACTCCGGGGAGCTGTTTTTT	CSVESGRANSGELFF
TRBD2	.	15	TRBV6-2/TRBV6-3	TRBJ2-5	TGTGCCAGCAGAGCATTAGGACTAGCGCGAGAGACCCAGTACTTC	CASRALGLARETQYF
TRBD2	.	17	TRBV7-8	TRBJ2-3	TGTGCCAGCAGCTTAGATTGGCCGGGACTAGCTGCCGATACGCAGTATTTT	CASSLDWPGLAADTQYF